The 21 T cell receptor beta chains listed next were all sequenced from one sample in a study of T cell clonality in common variable immunodeficiency. Study-wide findings and caveats: Common variable immunodeficiency TCR beta sequences reportedly had fewer deletions and N-nucleotide insertions.

No antigens are known for them. The method was immunoSEQ multiplex PCR; TCRdb's version includes in-frame clones alone and lacks a portion of them. Observed in the sample are about 28,000 clones, none of them singletons. Material: peripheral blood mononuclear cells. These receptors all stem from a human donor with common variable immunodeficiency.

With regard to this clone: The read comes to an end 3 residues before the CDR3 does, leaving the germline J gene to fill in the end. The chain is built from TRBV5-1 and TRBJ2-7; D unclear. The CDR3 spans 14 residues. V lost 4 bases to trimming and J lost 0 bases, with 11 bases between them. CDR1 is SGHRS and CDR2 is YFSETQ in the germline V gene. CDR3 DNA, as far as it was read: TGCGCCAGCAGCGGAGACGGGTACTCCTACGAG. Its translation: CASSGDGYSYE. The whole CDR3 protein reads CASSGDGYSYEQYF.

This clone showed up just a few times. The part of the CDR3 DNA that was read is TGTGCCAGTAGTATAGATGGCGGTTCACCGCTGGAGACC. Translated, it gives CASSIDGGSPLET. The CDR3 in its entirety is CASSIDGGSPLETQYF. This chain uses TRBV19 with TRBJ2-5, with D uncertain. From the germline J gene comes the end of the CDR3, since the read stops 3 residues before it. With 0 bases removed from V and 5 bases from J, the gap between germline ends came to 16 bases. CDR1 LNHDA and CDR2 SQIVND come from the germline V gene (reference sequence). There are 16 residues in the CDR3.

This clone was seen repeatedly, ten times or more. The read ends 3 residues shy of where the CDR3 ends; the end is completed using the germline J gene. The chain combines TRBV23-1 with TRBJ1-1; 10 bases line up with TRBD1. TRBV23-1 is known as an ORF, though its function is uncertain. This CDR3 is built from 14 residues. Trimming cost V 4 bases and J 4 bases; bases outside gene matches: 3. Partial CDR3 DNA: TGCGCCAGCAGTCCCAGGGACAGGGGCACTGAA. Encoded protein: CASSPRDRGTE. The complete CDR3 protein is CASSPRDRGTEAFF.

This clone appeared a few times. The missing CDR3 end, 3 residues past where the read stops, is filled in from the germline J gene. The chain combines TRBV11-2 with TRBJ1-6; a possible D gene is TRBD1 (6 bases). V gave up 6 bases and J gave up 10 bases, with 19 bases separating them. Germline CDR1 reads SGHAT; CDR2 reads FQNNGV. The CDR3 runs to 15 residues. The CDR3 spells CASRPRGQGSSPLHF. CDR3 DNA (partial): TGTGCCAGCAGGCCCAGAGGGCAGGGGTCGTCACCC. Together with reference TRBV11-2 and TRBJ1-6, the CDR3 gives the full variable domain: EAGVAQSPRYKIIEKRQSVAFWCNPISGHATLYWYQQILGQGPKLLIQFQNNGVVDDSQLPKDRFSAERLKGVDSTLKIQPAKLEDSAVYLCASRPRGQGSSPLHFGNGTRLTVT.

Comment on this clone: The read ends 3 residues before the CDR3 terminus; that terminus is restored from the germline J gene. The chain joins TRBV4-2 to TRBJ2-7, with 8 bases matching TRBD1. The CDR3 is made up of 16 amino acids. V was pared by 1 base and J by 5 bases, with 10 bases of the junction left unmatched. Germline loops: CDR1 LGHNA, CDR2 YNFKEQ. The covered CDR3 bases are TGTGCCAGCAGCCAAGCGACAGGGGAAGATTCCCACGAG. As protein: CASSQATGEDSHE. The entire CDR3 protein reads CASSQATGEDSHEQYF.

This clone was counted only a few times. The CDR3 extends 3 residues past the end of the read, so its final part is completed from the germline J gene. This chain joins TRBV7-6 and TRBJ1-5; D gene unclear. The germline V gene encodes CDR1 SGHVS and CDR2 FNYEAQ. Trimming cost V 2 bases and J 5 bases, with 10 bases left between them. The CDR3 extends over 14 amino acids. The sequenced CDR3 bases are TGTGCCAGCAGCTTAAGTTGGAGGGATCAGCCC. As protein: CASSLSWRDQP. The whole CDR3 protein is CASSLSWRDQPQHF.

This clone was seen repeatedly, ten times or more. The read falls 3 residues short of the CDR3 end, and the missing part is taken from the germline J gene. This sample includes further DNA sequences coding for the same CDR3. The rearrangement uses TRBV6-4 and TRBJ2-1, with a possible D match to TRBD2 (6 bases). CDR3 length: 15 residues. Looked up from germline, CDR1 is MRHNA and CDR2 is SNTAGT. V lost 0 bases and J 0 bases, leaving 6 bases between the germline ends. The sequenced CDR3 bases are TGTGCCAGCAGTGACTCTAGCGGCTCCTACAATGAG. This translates into CASSDSSGSYNE. The whole CDR3 sequence reads CASSDSSGSYNEQFF.

This clone was counted only a few times. The read falls 3 residues short of the CDR3 end, and the missing part is taken from the germline J gene. The V call is TRBV19, the J call TRBJ1-2; 10 bases fit TRBD1. From germline, CDR1 is LNHDA and CDR2 SQIVND (reference sequence). The CDR3 has 16 residues. Trimming took 9 bases from V and 4 from J; bases not matched to a gene: 14. The sequenced CDR3 bases are TGTGCCAGCAGCCGGGACAGGGGACGGCTATCCTATGGC. Protein: CASSRDRGRLSYG. Given in full, the CDR3 is CASSRDRGRLSYGYTF.

This clone has more than one count but fewer than ten. The sequenced fragment ends 3 residues before the CDR3 boundary, so the rest is inferred from the germline J gene. The rearrangement uses TRBV30 and TRBJ1-4; 7 nucleotides line up with TRBD1. The CDR3 has 16 amino acids. The junction had 11 bases not matched to a gene; V was cut back by 0 bases and J by 7 bases. The V gene's germline CDR1 is GTSNPN and CDR2 SVGIG (reference sequence). The part of the CDR3 DNA that was read is TGTGCCTGGAGTGTCGGGACACAGGGGCAAGGTGAAAAA. It translates to CAWSVGTQGQGEK. The full CDR3 sequence reads CAWSVGTQGQGEKLFF. The whole variable domain, remainder taken from reference TRBV30 and TRBJ1-4, is SQTIHQWPATLVQPVGSPLSLECTVEGTSNPNLYWYRQAAGRGLQLLFYSVGIGQISSEVPQNLSASRPQDRQFILSSKKLLLSDSGFYLCAWSVGTQGQGEKLFFGSGTQLSVL.

This clone was seen more than once but under ten times. The read ends 3 residues shy of where the CDR3 ends; the end is completed using the germline J gene. The chain recombines TRBV7-9 with TRBJ2-1; 8 bases match TRBD2. Germline-derived CDR1 and CDR2 are SEHNR and FQNEAQ (reference sequence). The CDR3 is 15 residues long. With V trimmed by 3 bases and J by 7 bases, 8 bases remained unmatched. The sequenced part of the CDR3 DNA is TGTGCCAGCAGCTTGGTGACGGGGGGGCCAAATGAG. Translation: CASSLVTGGPNE. The entire CDR3 reads CASSLVTGGPNEQFF.

This clone was counted many times. The read terminates 3 residues before the CDR3 end, so the remaining end is supplied by the germline J gene. V and J are TRBV6-2 or TRBV6-3 and TRBJ1-4; D is unresolved. Trimming took 5 bases from V and 0 from J, leaving 7 bases between them. The CDR3 spans 14 residues. CDR1 is MNHEY, CDR2 SVGEGT, per germline. CDR3 residues: CASSPDSTNEKLFF. Partial CDR3 DNA: TGTGCCAGCAGTCCGGACTCAACTAATGAAAAA.

This clone has only a few counts. The read terminates 3 residues ahead of where the CDR3 ends, so the germline J gene completes it. The chain joins TRBV6-2 or TRBV6-3 to TRBJ2-5, with D tentatively TRBD1 (6 bases). There are 15 residues in the CDR3. The germline CDR1 and CDR2 sequences are MNHEY and SVGEGT. Trimming took 0 bases from V and 5 from J, leaving 13 bases between them. The CDR3 bases that were read are TGTGCCAGCAGTTACTCCTACAGGGTTACGGAGACC. Residues: CASSYSYRVTET. The whole CDR3 is CASSYSYRVTETQYF.

A remark on this clone: The read terminates 3 residues ahead of where the CDR3 ends, so the germline J gene completes it. This chain uses TRBV7-2 with TRBJ2-1; 10 positions agree with TRBD2. This CDR3 comprises 15 residues. CDR1 and CDR2 (germline): SGHTA, FQGNSA. V was pared by 6 bases and J by 3 bases, with 5 bases of the junction left unmatched. The covered CDR3 bases are TGTGCCAGCAGAAGTGAGCGGGGGGGCTACAATGAG. Translating gives CASRSERGGYNE. The full CDR3 protein is CASRSERGGYNEQFF.

The covered CDR3 bases are TGCGCCAGCAGCCAAGGACAGGGAAAGAGGTCTGGC. Translation gives CASSQGQGKRSG. The full CDR3 reads CASSQGQGKRSGYTF. The rearrangement joins TRBV5-1 to TRBJ1-2; 8 nucleotides agree with TRBD1. From the germline J gene comes the end of the CDR3, since the read stops 3 residues before it. The V segment lost 4 bases and the J segment 7 bases; nucleotides outside the gene matches: 12. CDR1 SGHRS and CDR2 YFSETQ come from the germline V gene. The CDR3 loop spans 15 amino acids.

About this clone itself: Sequencing ends 3 residues short of the CDR3 end; the germline J gene provides the rest. The chain uses TRBV13 and TRBJ1-3; 10 bases fit TRBD1. The CDR3 length is 13 residues. CDR1 and CDR2 from the germline V gene are PRHDT and FYEKMQ (reference sequence). V lost 4 bases to trimming and J lost 8 bases; unmatched junction nucleotides: 2. Here the CDR3 reads CASSSDRGDTIYF. The CDR3 DNA, read in part, is TGTGCCAGCAGCTCGGACAGGGGGGACACC.

This clone occurred a few times. At one end the junction does not follow the germline gene, possibly because of a read error. Coverage ceases 3 residues before the CDR3 finishes, and the germline J gene fills in the end. The J gene is TRBJ1-2, the V gene TRBV7-9, with D perhaps matching TRBD1 (5 bases). CDR1 and CDR2 (germline): SEHNR, FQNEAQ (reference sequence). The CDR3 extends over 11 amino acids. The CDR3 region is CSSSSRQGYTF. Incomplete CDR3 DNA: TGTTCCAGCAGCAGTAGACAGGGC.

CDR3 loop: CASSRTGPEAFF. The sequenced part of the CDR3 DNA is TGTGCCAGCTCGCGGACAGGGCCTGAA. The rearrangement joins TRBV18 to TRBJ1-1; 8 bases map to TRBD1. The CDR3 end lies 3 residues beyond the end of the read and is filled in from the germline J gene. CDR3 length equals 12 residues. J was trimmed by 6 bases and V by 6 bases; bases with no gene match: 3. Germline V gives CDR1 KGHSH, CDR2 LQKENI.

This clone occurred many times. The CDR3 extends 3 residues past the end of the read, so its final part is completed from the germline J gene. V is TRBV12-3 or TRBV12-4 and J is TRBJ1-6, with a tentative D call TRBD1 (6 bases). The V and J ends lost 5 bases and 2 bases respectively, with 10 bases between them. The CDR3 covers 15 residues. The CDR3 is CASSRGQTYNSPLHF. The covered CDR3 bases are TGTGCCAGCAGTCGCGGACAGACCTATAATTCACCC.

This clone was seen many times. The read terminates 3 residues before the CDR3 end, so the remaining end is supplied by the germline J gene. Other nucleotide sequences from this sample produce the same CDR3. V is TRBV7-6 and J is TRBJ2-3; a weak D match, TRBD1 (6 bases). Germline lookup yields CDR1 SGHVS and CDR2 FNYEAQ. The length of the CDR3 is 16 residues. V was cut by 2 bases and J by 0 bases, with 12 bases left in between. The sequenced part of the CDR3 DNA is TGTGCCAGCAGCTTAACACAGGGACCTAGCACAGATACG. This codes for CASSLTQGPSTDT. The whole CDR3 region reads CASSLTQGPSTDTQYF. Full variable domain (outside the CDR3, taken from reference TRBV7-6 and TRBJ2-3): GAGVSQSPRYKVTKRGQDVALRCDPISGHVSLYWYRQALGQGPEFLTYFNYEAQQDKSGLPNDRFSAERPEGSISTLTIQRTEQRDSAMYRCASSLTQGPSTDTQYFGPGTRLTVL.

This clone was recorded a few times. Read data end 3 residues before the CDR3 end; the end is taken from the germline J gene. The chain carries TRBV11-1 and TRBJ1-1; D might be TRBD1 (5 bases). Per germline, CDR1 SGHAT and CDR2 FQDESV (reference sequence). The length of the CDR3 is 14 residues. V was cut by 1 base and J by 4 bases, with 10 bases left in between. CDR3 in amino acids: CASSLGGASTEAFF. The sequenced part of the CDR3 DNA is TGTGCCAGCAGCTTAGGGGGCGCGAGCACTGAA.

Comment on this clone: The CDR3 end lies 3 residues beyond the end of the read and is filled in from the germline J gene. V is TRBV7-2 and J is TRBJ1-3; weak D call: TRBD1 (5 bases). CDR1 SGHTA and CDR2 FQGNSA come from the germline V gene. V dropped 3 bases and J dropped 4 bases, with 10 bases sitting between them. This CDR3 region has 14 residues. The CDR3 bases that were read are TGTGCCAGCAGCTTTGACCAGGGAGGAAACACC. Residues: CASSFDQGGNT. The full CDR3 reads CASSFDQGGNTIYF. The variable domain in full, completed from reference TRBV7-2 and TRBJ1-3, reads GAGVSQSPSNKVTEKGKDVELRCDPISGHTALYWYRQSLGQGLEFLIYFQGNSAPDKSGLPSDRFSAERTGGSVSTLTIQRTQQEDSAVYLCASSFDQGGNTIYFGEGSWLTVV.